Below are 23 T cell receptor beta chains sequenced from a single sample in a study of T cell responses to AZD1222 COVID-19 vaccine. Data came from immunoSEQ multiplex PCR; TCRdb stores just in-frame clones and leaves some out. In the table there are 120,000 or so clones, about 90% of which are singletons. Sequenced material: peripheral blood, taken on day 0 of AZD1222 vaccination. The receptor set was obtained from an adult in good health.

J is TRBJ2-7 and V is TRBV11-2; 14 bases are a match to TRBD2. The germline V gene has CDR1 SGHAT and CDR2 FQNNGV. The CDR3 has 18 amino acids. V shed 2 bases and J 2 bases; nucleotides not matched to a gene: 8. The DNA for the CDR3 is TGTGCCAGCAGCTTAAGCGGGACTAGCGGGAGAACGCCCTACGAGCAGTACTTC. This codes for CASSLSGTSGRTPYEQYF. The complete variable domain, with remaining parts taken from reference TRBV11-2 and TRBJ2-7, reads EAGVAQSPRYKIIEKRQSVAFWCNPISGHATLYWYQQILGQGPKLLIQFQNNGVVDDSQLPKDRFSAERLKGVDSTLKIQPAKLEDSAVYLCASSLSGTSGRTPYEQYFGPGTRLTVT.

The chain has TRBV15 and TRBJ1-2, with D possibly being TRBD1 (5 bases). Germline V gene data show CDR1 as LNHNV and CDR2 as YYDKDF (reference sequence). The CDR3 is made up of 13 amino acids. The ends were cut back, 4 bases at V and 8 bases at J, with 14 bases in the middle. The CDR3 region has the DNA TGTGCCACCAGCATGGGGGTCAATGGAGGCTACACCTTC. This codes for CATSMGVNGGYTF.

The gene calls are TRBV27 and TRBJ2-1, with no clear D. The germline V gene encodes CDR1 MNHEY and CDR2 SMNVEV (reference sequence). The length of the CDR3 is 15 residues. Deletions cut 5 bases from V and 8 bases from J, with 19 bases between. The DNA for the CDR3 is TGTGCCAGCAGTCTATTACTGAGTAAGAGCTATGAGCAGTTCTTC. This gives the protein CASSLLLSKSYEQFF.

This chain uses TRBV9 with TRBJ1-4, with D tentatively TRBD1 (6 bases). Germline CDR1 is SGDLS and CDR2 is YYNGEE. V dropped 3 bases and J dropped 7 bases, with 16 bases sitting between them. This CDR3 has 15 residues. This chain's CDR3 is CASSGGGDLTEKLFF. CDR3 sequence (DNA): TGTGCCAGCAGCGGAGGGGGGGACCTGACTGAAAAACTGTTTTTT.

The chain links TRBV25-1 to TRBJ1-2, with 12 bases fitting TRBD1. Germline lookup yields CDR1 MGHDK and CDR2 SYGVNS. The CDR3 contains 15 residues. V shed 3 bases and J 4 bases; nucleotides not matched to a gene: 3. CDR3 amino acids: CASSEGTGGSYGYTF. For the CDR3, the DNA is TGTGCCAGCAGTGAGGGGACAGGGGGCAGCTATGGCTACACCTTC.

This clone was observed a single time. The J gene is TRBJ1-5, the V gene TRBV2, with D possibly TRBD1 on 6 matching bases. The CDR3 length is 14 residues. Trimming took off 6 bases at V and 3 bases at J, with 12 bases between the two ends. Germline V gene sequence: CDR1 SNHLY, CDR2 FYNNEI. The CDR3 is CASRDSNINQPQHF. As DNA, the CDR3 is TGTGCCAGCAGGGACAGCAACATCAATCAGCCCCAGCATTTT.

The chain employs TRBV7-9 and TRBJ2-1, with D perhaps TRBD2 (5 bases). Per the germline V gene, CDR1 is SEHNR and CDR2 is FQNEAQ (reference sequence). CDR3 length equals 16 residues. The V end lost 2 bases, the J end lost 2 bases, and 13 bases lay between the germline ends. CDR3 residues: CASSLRFTGTYNEQFF. In DNA, the CDR3 is TGTGCCAGCAGCTTAAGATTCACCGGGACCTACAATGAGCAGTTCTTC.

This chain connects TRBV24-1 to TRBJ2-5; D may match TRBD1 or TRBD2 (5 bases each). The CDR3 spans 15 residues. Trimming removed 3 bases from V and 1 base from J, with 11 bases in between. Germline values: CDR1 KGHDR, CDR2 SFDVKD. The CDR3: CATSDTRGVQETQYF. The DNA for the CDR3 is TGTGCCACCAGTGATACCCGGGGCGTCCAAGAGACCCAGTACTTC.

This sequence joins TRBV7-9 and TRBJ1-6; no definite D call. CDR3 length equals 16 residues. The germline V and J ends were trimmed by 4 bases and 7 bases, with 17 bases remaining between them. CDR1 and CDR2 (germline): SEHNR, FQNEAQ (reference sequence). As DNA, the CDR3 is TGTGCCAGCAGCTCACGACACTTCTCCGGCAATTCACCCCTCCACTTT. Protein product: CASSSRHFSGNSPLHF.

The rearrangement joins TRBV19 to TRBJ2-1; 7 bases fit TRBD2. Germline V gives CDR1 LNHDA, CDR2 SQIVND (reference sequence). V trimming: 4 bases; J trimming: 4 bases; junction bases outside the gene matches: 4. The CDR3 length is 14 residues. CDR3 bases: TGTGCCAGTAGTAGGAAGGGACTATACAATGAGCAGTTCTTC. Encoded protein: CASSRKGLYNEQFF.

V and J are TRBV5-1 and TRBJ2-1; possible D gene TRBD1, 6 bases. This CDR3 has 13 residues. Trimming shortened V by 7 bases and J by 15 bases, and 23 bases separated the two germline ends. In germline, CDR1 is SGHRS, CDR2 YFSETQ. The CDR3 sequence: CASGRGQPPELFF. The CDR3 DNA follows: TGCGCCAGCGGCCGAGGACAGCCTCCTGAACTGTTCTTC.

The gene calls are TRBV9 and TRBJ1-6, with D possibly matching TRBD1 (5 bases). Germline V lookup: CDR1 SGDLS, CDR2 YYNGEE. The CDR3 covers 14 residues. Deletions cut 0 bases from V and 8 bases from J, with 9 bases between. DNA for the CDR3: TGTGCCAGCAGCGTAGGGGACGGTCATTCACCCCTCCACTTT. Translated, it gives CASSVGDGHSPLHF.

The rearrangement links TRBV1 to TRBJ2-2. TRBV1 corresponds to a pseudogene. The CDR3 length is 15 residues. The CDR3 reads CTSSSAVANTGELFF. The CDR3 region has the DNA TGCACCAGCAGCTCGGCAGTTGCGAACACCGGGGAGCTGTTTTTT.

This clone was seen once. The chain carries TRBV12-3 or TRBV12-4 and TRBJ2-3; D is perhaps TRBD2 (5 bases). CDR3 length: 13 amino acids. V lost 5 bases, J lost 7 bases, and 13 bases lay in between. CDR3: CASSPRTANTQYF. The CDR3, as DNA: TGTGCCAGCAGTCCACGGACTGCGAATACGCAGTATTTT.

The rearrangement links TRBV9 to TRBJ2-3; D is possibly TRBD1 or TRBD2 (5 bases each). The V gene lost 4 bases and the J gene lost 0 bases, with 18 bases spanning the gap. The CDR3 extends over 17 amino acids. CDR1 SGDLS and CDR2 YYNGEE come from the germline V gene. The CDR3 reads CASSLPLGVLSTDTQYF. The CDR3 bases are TGTGCCAGCAGCCTTCCCCTGGGGGTCCTTAGCACAGATACGCAGTATTTT.

The table lists this clone with a count of one. The chain links TRBV7-7 to TRBJ2-5, with D possibly TRBD2 on 7 matching bases. V lost 1 base, J lost 5 bases, and 11 bases lay in between. The germline CDR1 and CDR2 sequences are SSHAT and FNYEAQ (reference sequence). The CDR3 is 14 amino acids. In DNA, the CDR3 is TGTGCCAGCAGCTTAGTGGGGGGGCGGGAGACCCAGTACTTC. Its translation is CASSLVGGRETQYF.

The V gene is TRBV25-1, the J gene TRBJ1-2; D is undetermined. CDR3 length: 12 amino acids. Looked up from germline, CDR1 is MGHDK and CDR2 is SYGVNS. V lost 1 base and J 6 bases, leaving 6 bases between the germline ends. This CDR3 reads CASSEFGDGYTF. The DNA for the CDR3 is TGTGCCAGCAGTGAATTTGGAGATGGCTACACCTTC.

The rearrangement uses TRBV24-1 and TRBJ2-5, with 9 positions matching TRBD1. J lost 5 bases, V lost 4 bases, and 10 bases had no gene match. The CDR3 runs 16 residues. The V gene's germline CDR1 is KGHDR and CDR2 SFDVKD. CDR3 in DNA: TGTGCCACCAGTGACCCCGGGGACAGGGCGGGCGAGACCCAGTACTTC. It codes for CATSDPGDRAGETQYF.

There are a few counts of this clone. The rearrangement uses TRBV21-1 and TRBJ2-7; the table names TRBD1, a call not compared with the DNA. TRBV21-1 has pseudogene status. This CDR3 spans 12 amino acids. CDR3 in amino acids: CASSKSQYEQYF. The DNA for the CDR3 is TGTGCCAGCAGCAAAAGTCAGTACGAGCAGTACTTC.

This chain connects TRBV29-1 to TRBJ2-3; D may be TRBD1 (5 bases). V lost 5 bases to trimming and J lost 8 bases, with 17 bases between them. This CDR3 comprises 13 residues. Germline-derived CDR1 and CDR2 are SQVTM and ANQGSEA. In nucleotides, the CDR3 is TGCAGCGTTTTCTCTTCGGGTAGGGGTACGCAGTATTTT. It codes for CSVFSSGRGTQYF.

This chain joins TRBV7-3 and TRBJ2-1, with no clear D. V was trimmed by 1 base and J by 2 bases, leaving 12 bases between them. This CDR3 has 16 amino acids. The germline V gene encodes CDR1 SGHTA and CDR2 FQGTGA. CDR3 sequence reads: CASSLKPERPYNEQFF. As DNA, the CDR3 is TGTGCCAGCAGCTTAAAACCAGAGAGACCCTACAATGAGCAGTTCTTC.

Note on this clone: Germline and junction disagree at one end, which may indicate a read error. V and J are TRBV3-1 (or the pseudogene TRBV3-2) and TRBJ2-2; tentatively, D is TRBD1 or TRBD2 (5 bases each). CDR1 and CDR2 from the germline V gene are LGHDT and YNNKEL (reference sequence). The CDR3 extends over 15 amino acids. DNA of the CDR3: TGTGCCAGCACCCCAGGGTGGGGGAACGCCGGGGAGCTGTTTTTT. It is translated as CASTPGWGNAGELFF.

The CDR3 coding sequence is TGTGCCAGCGCAGGGGGCTTGGAGTACACTGAAGCTTTCTTT. Encoded protein: CASAGGLEYTEAFF. The chain links TRBV6-5 to TRBJ1-1; 8 positions agree with TRBD1. This CDR3 has 14 residues. Looked up from germline, CDR1 is MNHEY and CDR2 is SVGAGI. Trimming took 8 bases from V and 3 from J; bases not matched to a gene: 8.